Listed below are T cell receptor beta chains from one sample, sequenced in a study of radiotherapy plus CTLA-4 blockade in lung cancer. The assay was immunoSEQ multiplex PCR, and TCRdb's table has in-frame clones only and misses some. Of around 53,000 clones in the sample, around 88% were seen once. The sequences come from peripheral blood, collected from a patient treated with radiotherapy plus ipilimumab. These receptors were taken from a human donor with non-small cell lung cancer that progressed on radiotherapy plus ipilimumab. Some clones in this sample may be carry-over from other donors' samples. The CDR3 runs from the conserved cysteine through the conserved F or W. A D gene is named only where the DNA matches it firmly. Size is omitted from some rows. Given values are once, few, many or a class for expanded clones.

J gene: TRBJ1-1
V gene: TRBV7-6
clone size: NA
D gene: NA
CDR3 DNA: TGTGCCAGCAGCTTACACCTAAACACTGAAGCTTTCTTT
CDR3 protein: CASSLHLNTEAFF

J gene: TRBJ2-3
V gene: TRBV5-4
clone size: NA
D gene: TRBD2
CDR3 DNA: TGTGCCAGCAGTCCTGGACTAGCGGGTTCCCGGGATACGCAGTATTTT
CDR3 protein: CASSPGLAGSRDTQYF

J gene: TRBJ2-7
V gene: TRBV28
clone size: NA
D gene: TRBD1
CDR3 DNA: TGTGCCAGCAGCCTCGCTACCCAGGACAGGGGACACTACGAGCAGTACTTC
CDR3 protein: CASSLATQDRGHYEQYF

J gene: TRBJ2-3
V gene: TRBV29-1
clone size: NA
D gene: TRBD2
CDR3 DNA: TGCAGCGTTGCGGGAGGCCCGGCAGATACGCAGTATTTT
CDR3 protein: CSVAGGPADTQYF

J gene: TRBJ1-2
V gene: TRBV5-5
clone size: NA
D gene: TRBD1
CDR3 DNA: TGTGCCAGCAGCTCTGAACAGGGGGTCATCTATGGCTACACCTTC
CDR3 protein: CASSSEQGVIYGYTF

J gene: TRBJ2-6
V gene: TRBV14
clone size: NA
D gene: NA
CDR3 DNA: TGTGCCAGCAGCCAAGATCACGGCTCTGGGGCCAACGTCCTGACTTTC
CDR3 protein: CASSQDHGSGANVLTF

J gene: TRBJ2-3
V gene: TRBV29-1
clone size: NA
D gene: NA
CDR3 DNA: TGCAGCCAACGGGACAAAGACACAGATACGCAGTATTTT
CDR3 protein: CSQRDKDTDTQYF

J gene: TRBJ1-2
V gene: TRBV27
clone size: few
D gene: TRBD1
CDR3 DNA: TGTGCCAGCAGTTACCTTGGGGGACAGGGTACTGGCTACACCTTC
CDR3 protein: CASSYLGGQGTGYTF

J gene: TRBJ2-1
V gene: TRBV28
clone size: few
D gene: NA
CDR3 DNA: TGTGCCAGCAAGTCAGAGGCGGCAGGGTTGGGTGATGAGCAGTTCTTC
CDR3 protein: CASKSEAAGLGDEQFF

J gene: TRBJ1-1
V gene: TRBV5-1
clone size: NA
D gene: NA
CDR3 DNA: TGCGCCAGCAGCTTGGTTGGAGAGTTGAACACTGAAGCTTTCTTT
CDR3 protein: CASSLVGELNTEAFF

J gene: TRBJ2-5
V gene: TRBV2
clone size: NA
D gene: TRBD2
CDR3 DNA: TGTGCCAGCAGTGGAGTCCTAGCGGGGGGTTTGAGTGGGGAGACCCAGTACTTC
CDR3 protein: CASSGVLAGGLSGETQYF

J gene: TRBJ2-5
V gene: TRBV25-1
clone size: NA
D gene: NA
CDR3 DNA: TGTGCCAGCAGTGAATTAGCAGGGCAAGAGACCCAGTACTTC
CDR3 protein: CASSELAGQETQYF

J gene: TRBJ1-2
V gene: TRBV19
clone size: NA
D gene: NA
CDR3 DNA: TGTGCCAGTAGTATAGTCAGGGGAGATGCGAACTATGGCTACACCTTC
CDR3 protein: CASSIVRGDANYGYTF

J gene: TRBJ2-7
V gene: TRBV27
clone size: NA
D gene: TRBD2
CDR3 DNA: TGTGCCAGCAGTTTAGTCGGGGGGGCCTACGAGCAGTACTTC
CDR3 protein: CASSLVGGAYEQYF

J gene: TRBJ2-6
V gene: TRBV6-5
clone size: NA
D gene: NA
CDR3 DNA: TGTGCCAGCAGTTCCGAGGGTACTGGGGCCAACGTCCTGACTTTC
CDR3 protein: CASSSEGTGANVLTF

J gene: TRBJ2-7
V gene: TRBV7-2
clone size: NA
D gene: NA
CDR3 DNA: TGTGCCAGCAGCTTAGACTGGGGCACCTACGAGCAGTACTTC
CDR3 protein: CASSLDWGTYEQYF

J gene: TRBJ1-2
V gene: TRBV18
clone size: NA
D gene: NA
CDR3 DNA: TGTGCCAGCTCACCTGACAGGAACTATGGCTACACCTTC
CDR3 protein: CASSPDRNYGYTF

J gene: TRBJ1-3
V gene: TRBV5-5
clone size: once
D gene: NA
CDR3 DNA: TGTGCCAGCAGCCGCACGGGGTCTGGAAACACCATATATTTT
CDR3 protein: CASSRTGSGNTIYF

J gene: TRBJ2-7
V gene: TRBV5-1
clone size: NA
D gene: NA
CDR3 DNA: TGCGCCAGCAGCTTGACAGGGAGCGAGCAGTACTTC
CDR3 protein: CASSLTGSEQYF

J gene: TRBJ1-2
V gene: TRBV29-1
clone size: NA
D gene: TRBD1
CDR3 DNA: TGCAGCGTTGGACAGGGGAATGGCTACACCTTC
CDR3 protein: CSVGQGNGYTF

J gene: TRBJ2-3
V gene: TRBV5-1
clone size: NA
D gene: TRBD1
CDR3 DNA: TGCGCCAGCAGCTTCCTAGGACAGGGCACAGATACGCAGTATTTT
CDR3 protein: CASSFLGQGTDTQYF

J gene: TRBJ2-7
V gene: TRBV6-6
clone size: NA
D gene: TRBD2
CDR3 DNA: TGTGCCAGCTTCGGGACTAGCGGGAGGTTCTCCTACGAGCAGTACTTC
CDR3 protein: CASFGTSGRFSYEQYF